A selection of T cell receptor beta chains follows, all from one sample in a study of early T cells in non-severe SARS-CoV-2 infection. From the 5' RACE reads, TCRdb called clonotypes with MiXCR, one entry per CDR3 protein. The repertoire holds under 60,000 distinct CDR3 sequences, 8% seen once, with 9.4% in the top ten. The material sequenced was whole blood. These receptors came from an adult who was a healthcare worker with PCR-confirmed SARS-CoV-2 infection or an uninfected control (not recorded which). The CDR3 runs from the conserved cysteine through the conserved F or W. D genes are given only for firm matches. Clone size, where shown, is once, few, many, or a class for clones that have expanded.

CDR3: CASRPLAGGGELFF; DNA: TGCGCCAGCAGGCCCTTGGCGGGAGGCGGGGAGCTGTTTTTT; J: TRBJ2-2; V: TRBV10-2; D: TRBD2; size: few
CDR3: CAIGQGDSPLHF; DNA: TGTGCCATTGGACAGGGAGATTCACCCCTCCACTTT; J: TRBJ1-6; V: TRBV21-1; D: -; size: -
CDR3: CASSLRQNEKLFF; DNA: TGTGCCAGCAGCTTGAGACAGAACGAAAAACTGTTTTTT; J: TRBJ1-4; V: TRBV27; D: -; size: few
CDR3: CASSSSGPPPGQPQHF; DNA: TGTGCCAGCTCTTCATCGGGACCCCCTCCAGGTCAGCCCCAGCATTTT; J: TRBJ1-5; V: TRBV28; D: -; size: many
CDR3: CASRGARVSTDTQYF; DNA: TGTGCCAGCAGAGGGGCCCGGGTCAGCACAGATACGCAGTATTTT; J: TRBJ2-3; V: TRBV6-1; D: -; size: many
CDR3: CASSHLAGVSDTQYF; DNA: TGTGCCAGTAGCCATCTAGCGGGAGTATCAGATACGCAGTATTTT; J: TRBJ2-3; V: TRBV19; D: TRBD2; size: -
CDR3: CASREGRIIRGNIQYF; DNA: TGTGCCAGCAGGGAGGGGAGGATTATACGAGGGAACATTCAGTACTTC; J: TRBJ2-4; V: TRBV6-6; D: -; size: few
CDR3: CASSQYFTGTDRKAFF; DNA: TGTGCCAGCAGCCAATATTTTACAGGGACCGACCGGAAAGCTTTCTTT; J: TRBJ1-1; V: TRBV4-2; D: -; size: -
CDR3: CAITRGRDYGYTF; DNA: TGTGCCATCACCCGGGGCAGGGACTATGGCTACACCTTC; J: TRBJ1-2; V: TRBV6-5; D: -; size: many
CDR3: CSAGAQTGGYSNQPQHF; DNA: TGCAGTGCGGGGGCTCAAACAGGGGGCTATAGCAATCAGCCCCAGCATTTT; J: TRBJ1-5; V: TRBV20-1; D: TRBD1; size: -